This paragraph reports one T cell receptor beta chain. In the authors' methods: Nucleated cell number was recorded as an estimate derived from reference gene primer amplification. Using immunoSEQ multiplex PCR, the repertoire was profiled, and TCRdb retains in-frame clones only, with some absent. V and J calls and clone size are those listed in that table; D and trimming were worked out from the DNA. Among about 330,000 clones listed, about 90% were seen once. This sample stems from a study of blood T cell repertoires in COVID-19. Whole-study context: Acute and convalescent COVID-19 specimens originated in the United States, Italy and Spain. PBMCs, B-cell-depleted T cells, or T cells provided the cDNA or gDNA that made up the material.

Recovered status in Cohort 3 required two negative PCRs, clearance, or symptom resolution. V dropped 5 bases and J dropped 7; count of bases not matched to a gene: 19. From germline, CDR1 is MNHNY and CDR2 SVGAGI (reference sequence). The CDR3 runs to 19 residues. This sequence originates from a young man who had recovered from COVID-19. Sequences were obtained from PBMCs or T cells enriched from blood (not recorded which). The chain is built from TRBV6-6 and TRBJ1-6; 8 bases agree with TRBD1. CDR3 sequence: CASSPTQGAPRMLNSPLHF. CDR3 nucleotides: TGTGCCAGCAGTCCGACCCAGGGGGCTCCACGCATGTTGAATTCACCCCTCCACTTT.